A selection of T cell receptor beta chains follows, all from one sample in a study of blood T cell repertoires in COVID-19. Assay used: immunoSEQ multiplex PCR; TCRdb lists only in-frame clones, some missing. This table has 85,000 to 100,000 clones, about 85% appearing once. What was sequenced was peripheral blood. The receptor set was obtained from a man aged 60 to 75 with acute or convalescent COVID-19. Both conserved end residues are part of each CDR3.

v_gene	j_gene	CDR3aa
TRBV6-1	TRBJ2-2	CASSVRLAGGPGELFF
TRBV6-5	TRBJ1-2	CASSYPTGGVDGYTF
TRBV21-1	TRBJ2-6	CASSNGLAEDSGANVLTF
TRBV10-3	TRBJ2-3	CAISESWSGTSTDTQYF
TRBV12-3/TRBV12-4	TRBJ2-2	CASSRAGELFF
TRBV11-2	TRBJ2-3	CASSLGVGGATDTQYF
TRBV11-2	TRBJ2-7	CASSATSGNYEQYF
TRBV9	TRBJ2-6	CASSVGTGSSGANVLTF
TRBV7-2	TRBJ1-5	CASSSDTPRQPQHF
TRBV6-2/TRBV6-3	TRBJ1-1	CASSYSFRWGGTEAFF
TRBV15	TRBJ2-7	CATSRDPLRRGEQYF
TRBV5-1	TRBJ2-3	CASSLVPGLAERTDTQYF
TRBV24-1	TRBJ1-5	CATSENRDGQPQHF
TRBV30	TRBJ2-7	CAWSVRSEQYF
TRBV21-1	TRBJ2-3	CASSFRRTSPCTDTQYF
TRBV2	TRBJ2-5	CASLRLGAGETQYF
TRBV9	TRBJ2-1	CASSTGLAGGSSYNEQFF
TRBV6-5	TRBJ2-2	CASSSGAVAGELFF
TRBV25-1	TRBJ2-7	CASNTGGSYEQYF
TRBV10-2	TRBJ1-1	CASTKDRATEAFF
TRBV6-5	TRBJ1-5	CASRRGVGGQPQHF
TRBV24-1	TRBJ2-1	CATSTGQPPNEQFF
TRBV10-2	TRBJ2-3	CASSAGTGGDTQYF
TRBV7-3	TRBJ2-1	CASSPRLAGYNEQFF
TRBV7-2	TRBJ2-2	CASSLAGAGGGTGELFF
TRBV12-3/TRBV12-4	TRBJ1-4	CASSLANRAELFF
TRBV7-2	TRBJ1-2	CASSLVRTGGYTF
TRBV5-1	TRBJ2-3	CASSFAGGDTQYF
TRBV11-2	TRBJ2-7	CASSRSDSYEQYF
TRBV10-3	TRBJ2-2	CASTLTDIRSYGELFF
TRBV6-5	TRBJ2-1	CASSYSGGEQFF
TRBV19	TRBJ2-3	CASSIAAGQGSDTQYF
TRBV27	TRBJ1-4	CASRRAVANEKLFF
TRBV6-5	TRBJ1-2	CASRARAYGYTF
TRBV11-3	TRBJ2-7	CASSLTSGSYEQYF
TRBV3-1/TRBV3-2	TRBJ2-7	CASSQDQRIYEQYF
TRBV19	TRBJ1-2	CASTDRASYGYTF
TRBV6-1	TRBJ2-7	CASSEGWTFPTIGQYF
TRBV19	TRBJ2-7	CASSMRGTNEQYF
TRBV10-2	TRBJ2-1	CASSLAGGRNEQFF
TRBV11-2	TRBJ1-1	CASRSDSPEAFF
TRBV3-1/TRBV3-2	TRBJ2-5	CASSQGRGMGRAQETQYF
TRBV3-1/TRBV3-2	TRBJ2-5	CASSQDLHAGVGETQYF
TRBV7-6	TRBJ1-1	CASSLGQGRLNEAFF
TRBV5-6	TRBJ2-7	CASSLVFLGQGYDEQYF
TRBV5-6	TRBJ1-4	CASSLGGQGRWEKLFF
TRBV3-1/TRBV3-2	TRBJ1-6	CASSQEGYGNNSPLHF
TRBV5-1	TRBJ2-5	CASSLGLAGGETQYF
TRBV6-1	TRBJ2-3	CASSEIAGRTDTQYF
TRBV5-8	TRBJ2-1	CASSSRVAGGHEQFF